What follows is one T cell receptor beta chain and its context. The antigen is unknown. With 0 bases clipped from V and 0 bases from J, the junction kept 5 bases outside the gene matches. The germline V gene has CDR1 MGHRA and CDR2 YSYEKL. The CDR3 contains 17 residues. Libraries of TCR beta came from quantitative 5'-RACE with molecular barcodes. TCRdb recomputed calls from the 5' RACE reads with MiXCR, one row per CDR3 protein. Of around 450,000 distinct CDR3 sequences listed, about 24% are singletons. The data are from a study of CD8 T cells in ankylosing spondylitis. Study results and caveats: Roughly eight highly homologous variants made up a TCR beta motif that seemed to typify ankylosing spondylitis blood. According to the report, clones linked to the disease were significantly enriched in matched synovial fluid samples taken from ankylosing spondylitis patients.

The source is a male donor with ankylosing spondylitis. V usage is TRBV4-1 and J usage is TRBJ2-3, with 8 bases lining up with TRBD2. Sequenced sample: blood, either unsorted or a sorted T cell fraction (not recorded which). CDR3 protein: CASSQDRSGSSTDTQYF. DNA for the CDR3: TGCGCCAGCAGCCAAGATCGGAGCGGGAGCAGCACAGATACGCAGTATTTT.